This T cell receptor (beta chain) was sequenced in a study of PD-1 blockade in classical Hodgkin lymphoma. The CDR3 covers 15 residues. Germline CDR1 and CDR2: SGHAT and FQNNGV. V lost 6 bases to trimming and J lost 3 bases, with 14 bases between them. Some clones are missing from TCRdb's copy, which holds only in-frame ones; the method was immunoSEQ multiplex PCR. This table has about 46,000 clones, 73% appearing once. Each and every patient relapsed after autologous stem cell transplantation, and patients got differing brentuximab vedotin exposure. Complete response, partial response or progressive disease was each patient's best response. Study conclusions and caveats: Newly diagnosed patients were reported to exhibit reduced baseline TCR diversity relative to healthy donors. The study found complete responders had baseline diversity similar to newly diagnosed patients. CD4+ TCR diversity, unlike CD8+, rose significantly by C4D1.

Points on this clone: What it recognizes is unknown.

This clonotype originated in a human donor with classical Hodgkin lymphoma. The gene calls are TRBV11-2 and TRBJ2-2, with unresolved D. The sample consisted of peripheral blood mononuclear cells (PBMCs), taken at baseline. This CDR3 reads CASSRIKGYTGELFF. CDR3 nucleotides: TGTGCCAGCAGTCGAATAAAGGGATACACCGGGGAGCTGTTTTTT.